This TCR beta chain was recovered during a study of blood T cell repertoires in COVID-19. Libraries were prepared by immunoSEQ multiplex PCR; TCRdb keeps only in-frame clonotypes and omits some of them. The top ten clones hold over 0.7% of a sample with approximately 340,000 clones, approximately 90% of them seen once. Germline CDR1 reads LGHDT; CDR2 reads YNNKEL (reference sequence). V lost 1 base and J lost 7; bases outside the gene matches: 5. The CDR3 sequence is 15 residues long. Sequenced: PBMCs or T cells enriched from blood (not recorded which). This TCR came from a woman in her 40s who had been exposed to COVID-19. The chain joins TRBV3-1 (or the pseudogene TRBV3-2) to TRBJ2-1, with 9 bases that match TRBD2. The CDR3 nucleotides are TGTGCCAGCAGCCAAGTAGCGGGAGTTGTTAATGAGCAGTTCTTC. Amino acid sequence: CASSQVAGVVNEQFF.